This TCR beta chain came from a study of vaccination and CD4 T cells after COVID-19. Sequence data for DNA of cultured CD4+ T cells were generated by the Oncomine TCR Beta short-read assay. One entry per CDR3 protein results from TCRdb running MiXCR on the PCR reads. The sample carries about 6,500 distinct CDR3 sequences, around 47% recorded once. The germline V and J ends were trimmed by 5 bases and 0 bases, with 10 bases remaining between them. This CDR3 contains 14 residues. Germline V gene data show CDR1 as SQVTM and CDR2 as ANQGSEA. Of note for this clonotype: The antigen is undetermined.

Treatment defined: roughly ten-day PBMC culture with coronavirus spike peptide pools or control peptides (ViraFEST assay). CD4+ T lymphocytes from the unexposed donor were collected before the COVID-19 pandemic (2011-2018). The receptor comes from a human donor in good health. The rearrangement joins TRBV29-1 to TRBJ1-4, with a possible D match to TRBD1 (5 bases). Sequencing was done on a sample of CD4+ T cells from blood, cultured in vitro. As DNA, the CDR3 is TGCAGCGTTCGACAGACCGCAACTAATGAAAAACTGTTTTTT. It is translated as CSVRQTATNEKLFF.